The present entry profiles one T cell receptor beta chain with its context. The CDR3 is 17 amino acids. V dropped 0 bases and J dropped 0 bases, with 15 bases sitting between them. Germline-derived CDR1 and CDR2 are SGHTA and FQGTGA. This sample was taken from a study of blood T cell repertoires in COVID-19. Repertoires were generated with immunoSEQ multiplex PCR, while TCRdb's copy carries only in-frame clones and drops some. The table shows 250,000 or so clones, with over 70% occurring only once. The sequenced sample was peripheral blood. The chain recombines TRBV7-3 with TRBJ2-7; maybe TRBD1 (5 bases). This TCR derives from a woman aged 35 to 49 who had recovered from COVID-19. The CDR3 reads CASSLTYRQRGSYEQYF. CDR3 nucleotide sequence: TGTGCCAGCAGCTTAACTTACAGGCAAAGGGGCTCCTACGAGCAGTACTTC.